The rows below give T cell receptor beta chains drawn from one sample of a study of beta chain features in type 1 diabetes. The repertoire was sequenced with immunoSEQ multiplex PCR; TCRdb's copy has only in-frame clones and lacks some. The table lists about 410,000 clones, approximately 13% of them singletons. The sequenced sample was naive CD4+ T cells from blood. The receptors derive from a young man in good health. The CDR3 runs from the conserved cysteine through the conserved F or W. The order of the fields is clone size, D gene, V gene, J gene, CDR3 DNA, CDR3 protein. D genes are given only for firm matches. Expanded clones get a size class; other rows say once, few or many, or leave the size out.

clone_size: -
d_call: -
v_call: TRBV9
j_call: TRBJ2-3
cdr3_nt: TGTGCCAGCAGCGTAGAGGCCGTGAGCACAGATACGCAGTATTTT
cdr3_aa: CASSVEAVSTDTQYF

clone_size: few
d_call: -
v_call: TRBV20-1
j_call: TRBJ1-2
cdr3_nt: TGCAGTGCTAAGGGAAACTATGGCTACACCTTC
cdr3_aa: CSAKGNYGYTF

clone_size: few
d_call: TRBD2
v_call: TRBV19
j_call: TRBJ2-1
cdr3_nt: TGTGCCAGTAGTCCCCAGCGGGGATACAATGAGCAGTTCTTC
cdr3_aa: CASSPQRGYNEQFF

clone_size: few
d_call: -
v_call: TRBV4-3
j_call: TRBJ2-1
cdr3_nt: TGCGCCAGCAGCCCCCCAAGAGGTGGGGATTCCAATGAGCAGTTCTTC
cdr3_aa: CASSPPRGGDSNEQFF

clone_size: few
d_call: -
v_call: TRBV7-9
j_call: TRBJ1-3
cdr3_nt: TGTGCCAGCAGCTTACAGGAGAGAAACACCATATATTTT
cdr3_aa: CASSLQERNTIYF

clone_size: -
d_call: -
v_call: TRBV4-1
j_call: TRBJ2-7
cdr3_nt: TGCGCCAGCAGCCCCTTGGGGGTCTACGAGCAGTACTTC
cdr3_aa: CASSPLGVYEQYF

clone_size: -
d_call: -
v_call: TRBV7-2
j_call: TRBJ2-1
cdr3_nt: TGTGCCAGCAGTCCAGGGTTGCTAACCGGAAGTGATGAGCAGTTCTTC
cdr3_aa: CASSPGLLTGSDEQFF

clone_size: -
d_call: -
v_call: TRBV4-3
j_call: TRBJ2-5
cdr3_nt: TGCGCCAGCAGCCTAAATAGCCAAGAGACCCAGTACTTC
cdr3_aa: CASSLNSQETQYF

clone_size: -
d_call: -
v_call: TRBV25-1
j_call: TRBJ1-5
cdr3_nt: TGTGCCAGCAGTGAATTGGTTAGCAATCAGCCCCAGCATTTT
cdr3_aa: CASSELVSNQPQHF

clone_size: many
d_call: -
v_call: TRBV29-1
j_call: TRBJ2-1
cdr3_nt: TGCAGCGTGCGACGGGGGCCCAATGAGCAGTTCTTC
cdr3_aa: CSVRRGPNEQFF

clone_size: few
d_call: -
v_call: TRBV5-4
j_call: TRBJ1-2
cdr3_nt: TGTGCCAGCAGCTTAGGACAGTCTAACTATGGCTACACCTTC
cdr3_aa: CASSLGQSNYGYTF

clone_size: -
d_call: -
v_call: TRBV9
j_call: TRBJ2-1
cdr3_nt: TGTGCCAGCAGCGTAGCGGGGTATGAGCAGTTCTTC
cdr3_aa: CASSVAGYEQFF

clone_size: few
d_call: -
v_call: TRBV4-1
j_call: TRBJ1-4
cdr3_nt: TGCGCCAGCAGGAAGGGGATCGTGAGTGAAAAACTGTTTTTT
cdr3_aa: CASRKGIVSEKLFF

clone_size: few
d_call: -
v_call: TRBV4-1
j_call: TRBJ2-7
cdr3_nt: TGCGCCAGCAGCCAAGATCCGGGCCCCTACGAGCAGTACTTC
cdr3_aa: CASSQDPGPYEQYF

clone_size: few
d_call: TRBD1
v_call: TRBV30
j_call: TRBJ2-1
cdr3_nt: TGTGCCTGGAGTTTGCTATTATTTCCGGGACAGGGAGTTGGTGAGCAGTTCTTC
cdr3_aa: CAWSLLLFPGQGVGEQFF

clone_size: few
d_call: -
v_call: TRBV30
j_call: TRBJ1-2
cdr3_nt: TGTGCCTGGCAGGCGGACACGCACTTCGAGGGCTACACCTTC
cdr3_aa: CAWQADTHFEGYTF

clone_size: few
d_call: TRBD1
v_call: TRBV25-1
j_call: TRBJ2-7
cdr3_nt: TGTGCCAGCAGTTTTCATGACCGGGACAGGGTCTTCGAGCAGTACTTC
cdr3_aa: CASSFHDRDRVFEQYF

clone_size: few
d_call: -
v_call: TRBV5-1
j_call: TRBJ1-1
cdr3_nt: TGCGCCAGCAGCTTTGAGGTGGCGAACACTGAAGCTTTCTTT
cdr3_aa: CASSFEVANTEAFF

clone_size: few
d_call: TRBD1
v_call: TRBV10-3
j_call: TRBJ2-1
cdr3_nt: TGTGCCATCAGTGGAAGGACAGGGGAATACAATGAGCAGTTCTTC
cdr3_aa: CAISGRTGEYNEQFF

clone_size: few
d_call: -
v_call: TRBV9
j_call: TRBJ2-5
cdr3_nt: TGTGCCAGCAGCGTAAGCGGAAACCAAGAGACCCAGTACTTC
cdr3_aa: CASSVSGNQETQYF

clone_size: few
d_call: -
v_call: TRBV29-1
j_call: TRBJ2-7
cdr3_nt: TGCAGCGTTACTTCCGGGACGGGGAACTACGAGCAGTACTTC
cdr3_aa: CSVTSGTGNYEQYF

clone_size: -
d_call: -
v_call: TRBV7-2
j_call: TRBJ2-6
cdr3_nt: TGTGCCAGCAGCCCGTCGGTTCCAGGGGCCAACGTCCTGACTTTC
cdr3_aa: CASSPSVPGANVLTF

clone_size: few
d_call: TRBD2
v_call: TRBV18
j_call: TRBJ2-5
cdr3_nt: TGTGCCAGCTCCCCTCTGGCGGGGGAGACCCAAGAGACCCAGTACTTC
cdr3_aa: CASSPLAGETQETQYF

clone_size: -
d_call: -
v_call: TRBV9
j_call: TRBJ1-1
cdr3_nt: TGTGCCAGCAGCGCCCTTATTGTGACGAACACTGAAGCTTTCTTT
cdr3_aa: CASSALIVTNTEAFF

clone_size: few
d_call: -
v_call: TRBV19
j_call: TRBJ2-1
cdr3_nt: TGTGCCAGTTACAGGGAAAATGAGCAGTTCTTC
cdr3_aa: CASYRENEQFF

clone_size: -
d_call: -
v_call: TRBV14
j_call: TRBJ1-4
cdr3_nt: TGTGCCAGCAGCCAGGGGGCCTGGGAGAATGAAAAACTGTTTTTT
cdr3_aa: CASSQGAWENEKLFF

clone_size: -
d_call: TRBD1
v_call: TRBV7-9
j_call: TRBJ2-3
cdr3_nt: TGTGCCAGCAGTCGGACAGGCAGCACAGATACGCAGTATTTT
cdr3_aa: CASSRTGSTDTQYF

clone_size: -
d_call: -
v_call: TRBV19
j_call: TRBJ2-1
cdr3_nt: TGTGCCAGTAGGGGAGGGACAGGAAATTACAATGAGCAGTTCTTC
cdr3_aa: CASRGGTGNYNEQFF

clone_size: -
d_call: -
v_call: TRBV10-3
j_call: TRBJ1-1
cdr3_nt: TGTGCCATCACCGCCGGGCCTACTGGGACGAACACTGAAGCTTTCTTT
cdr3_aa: CAITAGPTGTNTEAFF

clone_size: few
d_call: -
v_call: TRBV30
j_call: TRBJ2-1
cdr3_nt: TGTGCCTGGAGTGTACAATGGCGTTTGGCGGGGCAGTTCTTC
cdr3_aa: CAWSVQWRLAGQFF

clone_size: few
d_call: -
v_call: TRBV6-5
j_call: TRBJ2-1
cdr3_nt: TGTGCCAGCAGTGGGAACAGGGCCTACAATGAGCAGTTCTTC
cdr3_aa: CASSGNRAYNEQFF

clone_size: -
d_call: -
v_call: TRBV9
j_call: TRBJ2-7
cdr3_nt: TGTGCCAGCAGCGTAGCCCTGGGCGGTGATTACGAGCAGTACTTC
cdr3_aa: CASSVALGGDYEQYF

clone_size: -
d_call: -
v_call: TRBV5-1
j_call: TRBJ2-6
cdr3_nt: TGCGCCAGCAGCTTGTCAGGGAGTAACGTCCTGACTTTC
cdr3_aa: CASSLSGSNVLTF

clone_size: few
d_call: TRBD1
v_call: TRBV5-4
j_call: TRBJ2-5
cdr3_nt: TGTGCCAGCAGCTTCATCCAGACAGGGCTTCAAGAGACCCAGTACTTC
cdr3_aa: CASSFIQTGLQETQYF

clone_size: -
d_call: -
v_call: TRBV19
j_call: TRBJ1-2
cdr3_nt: TGTGCCAGTAGTATCGGGCAGTACTATGGCTACACCTTC
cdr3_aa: CASSIGQYYGYTF

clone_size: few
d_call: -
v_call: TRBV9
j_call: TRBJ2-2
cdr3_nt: TGTGCCAGCAGCGTACTGTTAAACACCGGGGAGCTGTTTTTT
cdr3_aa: CASSVLLNTGELFF

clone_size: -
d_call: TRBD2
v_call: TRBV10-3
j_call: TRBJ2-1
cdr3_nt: TGTGCCATCAGTGAGTCGGCGGGAGTAGGGAATGAGCAGTTCTTC
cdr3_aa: CAISESAGVGNEQFF

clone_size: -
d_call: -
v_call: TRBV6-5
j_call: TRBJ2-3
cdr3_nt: TGTGCCAGCACTCCTCCCGGCGTGGATACGCAGTATTTT
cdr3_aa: CASTPPGVDTQYF

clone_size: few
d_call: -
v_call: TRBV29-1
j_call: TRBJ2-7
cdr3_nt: TGCAGCGCTTCCCCCGGGACTGGGACGAACGAGCAGTACTTC
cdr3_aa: CSASPGTGTNEQYF

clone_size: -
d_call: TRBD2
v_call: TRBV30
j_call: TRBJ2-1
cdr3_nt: TGTGCCGGACTAGCGGCTTCACCCAATGAGCAGTTCTTC
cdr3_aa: CAGLAASPNEQFF

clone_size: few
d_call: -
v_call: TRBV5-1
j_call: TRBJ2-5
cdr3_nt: TGCGCCAGCAGCGGAAAGACCCAGTACTTC
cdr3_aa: CASSGKTQYF

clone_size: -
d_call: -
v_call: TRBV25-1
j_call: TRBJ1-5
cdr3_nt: TGTGCCAGCAGTCAGACAGGATTCGATCAGCCCCAGCATTTT
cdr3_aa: CASSQTGFDQPQHF

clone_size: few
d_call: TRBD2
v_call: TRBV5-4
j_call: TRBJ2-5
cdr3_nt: TGTGCCGGAATTGGCGGGGGGGCCGGAGAGACCCAGTACTTC
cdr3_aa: CAGIGGGAGETQYF

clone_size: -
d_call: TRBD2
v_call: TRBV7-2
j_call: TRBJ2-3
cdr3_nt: TGTGCCAGCAGCGCCCTAGCGGGGATCACAGATACGCAGTATTTT
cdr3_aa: CASSALAGITDTQYF

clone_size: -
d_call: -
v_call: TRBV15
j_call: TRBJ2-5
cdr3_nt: TGTGCCACCAGCGACTTCGGAGCGGCGGTCCAAGAGACCCAGTACTTC
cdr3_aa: CATSDFGAAVQETQYF

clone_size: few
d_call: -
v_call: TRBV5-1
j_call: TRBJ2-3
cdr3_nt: TGCGCCAGCAGCTTGGGTCGGGGAGGAGGCACAGATACGCAGTATTTT
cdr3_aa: CASSLGRGGGTDTQYF

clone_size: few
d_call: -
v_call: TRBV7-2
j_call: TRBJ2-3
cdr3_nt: TGTGCCAGCAGCTTTGGTCCTAGCACAGATACGCAGTATTTT
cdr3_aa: CASSFGPSTDTQYF

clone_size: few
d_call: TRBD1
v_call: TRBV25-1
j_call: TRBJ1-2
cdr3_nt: TGTGCCAGCAGTGATGGGGACAGGCGGCGGGGTGTTGGCTACACCTTC
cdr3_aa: CASSDGDRRRGVGYTF

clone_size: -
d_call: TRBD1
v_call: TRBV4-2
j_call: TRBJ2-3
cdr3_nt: TGTGCCAGCAGCCAATCGACGACAGGGGAAAGAGATACGCAGTATTTT
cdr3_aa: CASSQSTTGERDTQYF

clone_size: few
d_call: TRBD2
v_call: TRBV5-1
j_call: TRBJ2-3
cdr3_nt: TGCGCCAGCAGCTTGGCGGGGACTAGCGGTGGGCAGGATACGCAGTATTTT
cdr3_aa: CASSLAGTSGGQDTQYF

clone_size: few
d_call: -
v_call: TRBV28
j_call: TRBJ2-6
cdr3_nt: TGTGCCAGCAGTACCGCAGGGGCGAATAGGGCCAACGTCCTGACTTTC
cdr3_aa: CASSTAGANRANVLTF